These 30 T cell receptor beta chains were sequenced from one sample in a study of response to subunit inactivated influenza vaccine. One entry per CDR3 protein results from TCRdb running MiXCR on the RT-PCR reads. The sample has around 850,000 distinct CDR3 sequences, approximately 17% seen once. The material sequenced was PBMCs from blood, taken about 5 days after vaccination. The receptors shown here come from a man over 45 who received an inactivated influenza vaccine.

This clonotype turned up a few times. The chain carries TRBV7-9 and TRBJ2-7; TRBD1 aligns across 7 bases. Trimming took 2 bases from V and 4 from J; bases not matched to a gene: 5. This CDR3 comprises 14 residues. Germline V gene lookup returns CDR1 SEHNR and CDR2 FQNEAQ (reference sequence). Written as DNA, the CDR3 is TGTGCCAGCAGCTTAATGGGACAGAAATACGAGCAGTACTTC. Translation gives CASSLMGQKYEQYF.

The J gene is TRBJ2-5, the V gene TRBV20-1; D is perhaps TRBD2 (6 bases). Germline V gene sequence: CDR1 DFQATT, CDR2 SNEGSKA (reference sequence). Trimming stripped 5 bases from V and 5 bases from J, with 21 bases between. The CDR3 is 15 amino acids. CDR3 nucleotides: TGCAGTGCTCGCCCCGACGCTAGCGCGTTCGAGACCCAGTACTTC. It encodes CSARPDASAFETQYF.

The rearrangement uses TRBV6-2 or TRBV6-3 and TRBJ2-5; tentatively, D is TRBD2 (5 bases). CDR1 is MNHEY and CDR2 is SVGEGT in the germline V gene. CDR3 length equals 15 residues. V was cut by 10 bases and J by 4 bases, with 22 bases left in between. The CDR3 loop reads CAIPRAKRNGETQYF. The CDR3, as DNA: TGTGCCATCCCACGGGCGAAGCGGAATGGAGAGACCCAGTACTTC.

This rearrangement joins TRBV12-3 or TRBV12-4 to TRBJ2-7; TRBD2 matches at 7 bases. After removal of 6 bases from V and 5 bases from J, the junction contained 7 bases not matched to a gene. The CDR3 is 13 residues long. The CDR3: CASSLGGNDEQYF. The CDR3 nucleotides read TGTGCCAGCAGCCTCGGGGGGAACGACGAGCAGTACTTC.

Many counts were recorded for this clonotype. The chain is built from TRBV7-2 and TRBJ2-2; no clear D. Trimming stripped 4 bases from V and 9 bases from J, with 6 bases between. There are 11 residues in the CDR3. Germline CDR1 reads SGHTA; CDR2 reads FQGNSA. The CDR3 is CASSSYRELFF. The CDR3 DNA reads TGTGCCAGCAGCTCCTACAGGGAGCTGTTTTTT.

This clonotype appeared a few times. The V and J genes are TRBV7-2 and TRBJ2-1; a weak D match, TRBD2 (7 bases). The V end was cut by 1 base, the J end by 10 bases, with 23 bases between. Germline V gene data show CDR1 as SGHTA and CDR2 as FQGNSA. The CDR3 extends over 17 amino acids. In DNA form, the CDR3 reads TGTGCCAGCAGCTTAGGCTCTGGGGGGAGGGGGAGGACGGAGCAGTTCTTC. Protein product: CASSLGSGGRGRTEQFF.

The V gene is TRBV12-3 or TRBV12-4, the J gene TRBJ1-2; D is ambiguous. CDR3 length equals 13 residues. V was cut by 2 bases and J by 10 bases, with 14 bases left in between. The CDR3 sequence: CASSLLRVRDYTF. The CDR3 nucleotides read TGTGCCAGCAGTTTATTAAGGGTCCGCGACTACACCTTC.

This chain links TRBV29-1 with TRBJ2-7; D is possibly TRBD1 or TRBD2 (5 bases each). Germline V gives CDR1 SQVTM, CDR2 ANQGSEA. The CDR3 covers 13 residues. V lost 5 bases and J 5 bases, leaving 16 bases between the germline ends. For the CDR3, the DNA is TGCAGCGTTTCCGTCGGGGCACCCAACGAGCAGTACTTC. It specifies CSVSVGAPNEQYF.

This clonotype has a count of ten or more. The V and J genes are TRBV7-9 and TRBJ2-7, with 9 bases matching TRBD1. Germline V lookup: CDR1 SEHNR, CDR2 FQNEAQ (reference sequence). There are 15 residues in the CDR3. Trimming took 2 bases from V and 5 from J; bases not matched to a gene: 7. CDR3 amino acids: CASSLTTTGGNEQYF. In DNA, the CDR3 is TGTGCCAGCAGCTTAACAACGACAGGGGGGAACGAGCAGTACTTC. The full variable domain, rest sourced from reference TRBV7-9 and TRBJ2-7, is DTGVSQNPRHKITKRGQNVTFRCDPISEHNRLYWYRQTLGQGPEFLTYFQNEAQLEKSRLLSDRFSAERPKGSFSTLEIQRTEQGDSAMYLCASSLTTTGGNEQYFGPGTRLTVT.

This clonotype was picked up many times. The chain is built from TRBV12-3 or TRBV12-4 and TRBJ2-2, with 11 bases lining up with TRBD2. The CDR3 covers 16 residues. Unmatched junction bases numbered 6, after V lost 3 bases and J lost 6 bases. CDR3 amino acids: CASSLVAGGPAGELFF. The DNA for the CDR3 is TGTGCCAGCAGTTTGGTAGCGGGGGGGCCGGCCGGGGAGCTGTTTTTT.

The V gene is TRBV9, the J gene TRBJ2-2; D gene uncertain. The CDR3 runs to 15 residues. Trimming took 1 base from V and 4 from J, leaving 11 bases between them. Germline V gene data show CDR1 as SGDLS and CDR2 as YYNGEE. The CDR3 DNA is TGTGCCAGCAGCGTACACCAGCGTGGCACCGGGGAGCTGTTTTTT. The encoded protein is CASSVHQRGTGELFF.

This clonotype was seen a handful of times. The J gene is TRBJ1-2, the V gene TRBV9; no definite D call. The germline CDR1 and CDR2 sequences are SGDLS and YYNGEE. The CDR3 runs 14 residues. Trimming stripped 0 bases from V and 4 bases from J, with 10 bases between. The CDR3 coding sequence is TGTGCCAGCAGCGTAGATATGGACGGCTATGGCTACACCTTC. This translates into CASSVDMDGYGYTF.

The chain couples TRBV4-1 to TRBJ2-2; D is undetermined. Germline V CDR1 and CDR2: MGHRA, YSYEKL. The CDR3 has 14 amino acids. V was clipped by 1 base and J by 3 bases, with 6 bases between them. CDR3 region: CASSQAADTGELFF. DNA for the CDR3: TGCGCCAGCAGCCAAGCGGCGGACACCGGGGAGCTGTTTTTT.

The chain is built from TRBV20-1 and TRBJ2-3; 8 bases line up with TRBD2. The CDR3 has 15 amino acids. The germline CDR1 and CDR2 sequences are DFQATT and SNEGSKA (reference sequence). V lost 6 bases to trimming and J lost 3 bases; unmatched junction nucleotides: 11. The CDR3 nucleotides read TGCAGTGCCCAAAGCGGGAGACCGCGGACAGATACGCAGTATTTT. Translation gives CSAQSGRPRTDTQYF.

This clonotype was seen a few times. The chain recombines TRBV29-1 with TRBJ1-1; 8 nucleotides line up with TRBD1. Trimming removed 2 bases from V and 6 bases from J; junction bases left unmatched: 8. Germline V gives CDR1 SQVTM, CDR2 ANQGSEA. The CDR3 has 14 residues. The DNA for the CDR3 is TGCAGCGTTGAAATCACGGGGACAGGAGCTGAAGCTTTCTTT. Residues: CSVEITGTGAEAFF.

The V and J genes are TRBV2 and TRBJ2-3; the match to TRBD1 covers 12 bases. With 8 bases clipped from V and 0 bases from J, the junction kept 9 bases outside the gene matches. This CDR3 comprises 17 residues. CDR1 is SNHLY, CDR2 FYNNEI, per germline. CDR3: CASGGTGGPSSTDTQYF. The CDR3 DNA follows: TGTGCCAGCGGTGGGACAGGGGGCCCCTCTAGCACAGATACGCAGTATTTT.

This clonotype occurred many times. This chain connects TRBV12-3 or TRBV12-4 to TRBJ2-1, with D possibly being TRBD2 (5 bases). V was pared by 8 bases and J by 7 bases, with 18 bases between. The CDR3 consists of 14 residues. This CDR3 reads CASGTSNVRNEQFF. As DNA, the CDR3 is TGTGCCAGCGGTACTAGTAACGTGCGGAATGAGCAGTTCTTC.

Only a few counts were recorded for this clonotype. The V call is TRBV20-1, the J call TRBJ2-1; D may be TRBD2 (5 bases). V lost 1 base and J 3 bases, leaving 10 bases between the germline ends. The germline V gene encodes CDR1 DFQATT and CDR2 SNEGSKA (reference sequence). The CDR3 contains 14 residues. DNA of the CDR3: TGCAGTGCTAGAGTTTCGAGCGGCTACAATGAGCAGTTCTTC. As protein: CSARVSSGYNEQFF.

A few counts support this clonotype. The chain employs TRBV7-9 and TRBJ1-1; D is undetermined. CDR1 and CDR2 (germline): SEHNR, FQNEAQ (reference sequence). Trimming shortened V by 3 bases and J by 10 bases, and 15 bases separated the two germline ends. There are 13 residues in the CDR3. The CDR3 DNA follows: TGTGCCAGCAGCTTCTCAGAGCTCGGTGGAGCTTTCTTT. It translates to CASSFSELGGAFF.

This clonotype showed up just once. V gene TRBV4-2 combines with J gene TRBJ2-5, with 13 bases aligning to TRBD2. The ends lost 1 base at V and 4 bases at J; junction bases unmatched: 6. Germline-derived CDR1 and CDR2 are LGHNA and YNFKEQ. The CDR3 is 17 residues long. CDR3 sequence reads: CASSQGTSGGSGETQYF. The CDR3 bases are TGTGCCAGCAGCCAAGGGACTAGCGGGGGATCCGGAGAGACCCAGTACTTC.

This clonotype has more than one count but fewer than ten. This sequence joins TRBV6-1 and TRBJ1-5; D is ambiguous. The V and J ends lost 5 bases and 7 bases respectively, with 9 bases between them. Looked up from germline, CDR1 is MNHNS and CDR2 is SASEGT. The length of the CDR3 is 12 residues. Here the CDR3 reads CASSQPVQPQHF. In DNA, the CDR3 is TGTGCCAGCAGTCAACCCGTACAGCCCCAGCATTTT.

The V and J genes are TRBV24-1 and TRBJ2-3, with TRBD2 matching 8 bases. J gave up 4 bases and V 3 bases, and 5 bases lay outside the gene matches. Looked up from germline, CDR1 is KGHDR and CDR2 is SFDVKD. The CDR3 contains 15 residues. CDR3 amino acids: CATSDPGGVADTQYF. In nucleotides, the CDR3 is TGTGCCACCAGTGATCCCGGGGGGGTTGCAGATACGCAGTATTTT.

This clonotype was seen a handful of times. The chain is built from TRBV7-2 and TRBJ1-2, with 10 bases matching TRBD1. The CDR3 runs 15 residues. After removal of 5 bases from V and 5 bases from J, the junction contained 8 bases not matched to a gene. CDR1 SGHTA and CDR2 FQGNSA come from the germline V gene. In DNA form, the CDR3 reads TGTGCCAGCAGCCCGCGGACAGGGGGAGCGTATGGCTACACCTTC. This encodes CASSPRTGGAYGYTF.

This clonotype was detected many times. This chain joins TRBV12-3 or TRBV12-4 and TRBJ1-3; TRBD1 aligns across 7 bases. The V segment lost 4 bases and the J segment 0 bases; nucleotides outside the gene matches: 0. There are 14 residues in the CDR3. CDR3 DNA sequence: TGTGCCAGCAGTTGGGACAGCTCTGGAAACACCATATATTTT. It specifies CASSWDSSGNTIYF.

The genes are TRBV7-2 and TRBJ2-7; unclear D gene. The CDR3 sequence is 16 residues long. Trimming removed 2 bases at V and 2 bases at J, with 16 bases between. Germline V gene lookup returns CDR1 SGHTA and CDR2 FQGNSA. CDR3 in DNA: TGTGCCAGCAGCTTAAACGGCGCCCGACGAACCTACGAGCAGTACTTC. This codes for CASSLNGARRTYEQYF.

This clonotype came up a few times. The chain is built from TRBV12-3 or TRBV12-4 and TRBJ2-5; tentatively, D is TRBD1 (5 bases). Trimming cost V 6 bases and J 5 bases, with 19 bases left between them. The CDR3 runs to 15 residues. The CDR3 reads CASRRTGIQMETQYF. The DNA of the CDR3 is TGTGCCAGCAGGCGAACAGGAATACAAATGGAGACCCAGTACTTC.

The chain joins TRBV7-8 to TRBJ2-2, with D tentatively TRBD1 (5 bases). Germline V CDR1 and CDR2: SGHVS, FQNEAQ. This CDR3 region has 15 residues. V was cut by 6 bases and J by 4 bases, with 15 bases left in between. The CDR3 DNA reads TGTGCCAGCAGTACCCTGGGGCGTACCACCGGGGAGCTGTTTTTT. Translated, it gives CASSTLGRTTGELFF.

The V call is TRBV11-2, the J call TRBJ2-3; TRBD1 aligns across 9 bases. The V segment lost 5 bases and the J segment 0 bases; nucleotides outside the gene matches: 12. The CDR3 consists of 18 residues. Germline loops: CDR1 SGHAT, CDR2 FQNNGV. The CDR3 DNA reads as TGTGCCAGCAGCCGCACTACAGGGGGCATTTCTAGCACAGATACGCAGTATTTT. Translating it yields CASSRTTGGISSTDTQYF.

The V gene is TRBV10-3, the J gene TRBJ2-1, with D maybe TRBD2 (6 bases). The V end lost 0 bases, the J end lost 5 bases, and 11 bases lay between the germline ends. Germline-derived CDR1 and CDR2 are ENHRY and SYGVKD. CDR3 size: 15 residues. The CDR3 protein is CAISESGGRHNEQFF. CDR3 bases: TGTGCCATCAGTGAGTCTGGGGGGAGGCACAATGAGCAGTTCTTC.

This clonotype has a count of ten or more. The gene calls are TRBV9 and TRBJ1-1; D is perhaps TRBD1 (5 bases). The germline V and J ends were trimmed by 0 bases and 5 bases, with 14 bases remaining between them. This CDR3 has 15 amino acids. The V gene's germline CDR1 is SGDLS and CDR2 YYNGEE. This CDR3 is CASSVAQGFGTEAFF. CDR3 DNA sequence: TGTGCCAGCAGCGTAGCCCAGGGCTTCGGGACTGAAGCTTTCTTT.